This TCR beta chain was obtained from a study of T cell responses to AZD1222 COVID-19 vaccine. Study-wide results and limits: Regions 160-218 and 743-854 held dominance among vaccine-associated CD4 TCRs, which spanned spike. Only five or six individuals given AZD1222 were seropositive at baseline. Clonal diversity was possibly underestimated; the donors were predominantly white British and more often female.

As for this clone: Its cognate antigen is unknown.

Both about-4-week and about-12-week second-dose recipients were combined. The CDR3 runs to 14 residues. Per the germline V gene, CDR1 is ENHRY and CDR2 is SYGVKD. J was trimmed by 0 bases and V by 6 bases; bases with no gene match: 2. The method was immunoSEQ multiplex PCR; TCRdb's version includes in-frame clones alone and lacks a portion of them. In the table there are 150,000 to 200,000 clones, around 91% of which are singletons. The J gene is TRBJ1-2, the V gene TRBV10-3; 9 positions agree with TRBD1. The source was peripheral blood, collected 28 days after the second AZD1222 dose. This receptor was taken from an adult who received the AZD1222 COVID-19 vaccine. The DNA for the CDR3 is TGTGCCATCAGGGGACAGGGAACTAACTATGGCTACACCTTC. This encodes CAIRGQGTNYGYTF.